This TCR beta chain was captured in a study of T-cell memory formation after mild COVID-19. In the study overall: The TCR clusters were mostly specific to one donor. Study-level points and caveats: The SARS-CoV-2 specificity of second-wave clones reaching peak at day 37 remained unverified. Clones that contracted clustered mainly in CM and EM if CD4+ and in EMRA if CD8+.

This clonotype was observed a few times. Antigen unknown. CDR1 and CDR2 from the germline V gene are LGHDT and YNNKEL (reference sequence). V dropped 3 bases and J dropped 12; count of bases not matched to a gene: 5. The CDR3 contains 12 residues. From the 5' RACE reads, TCRdb called clonotypes with MiXCR, one entry per CDR3 protein. The table includes about 210,000 distinct CDR3 sequences, roughly 30% detected once. V gene TRBV3-1 combines with J gene TRBJ1-2; 9 bases are a match to TRBD1. This clonotype was sampled from an adult woman who had mild COVID-19 (a few samples of this study predate the infection). Cell type and time point are not known. The specimen sequenced was PBMCs or a T cell subset sorted from them (not recorded which). CDR3 protein: CASSQTGGSHTF. The CDR3 coding sequence is TGTGCCAGCAGCCAGACAGGGGGGAGTCACACCTTC.